Following are 19 T cell receptor beta chains from one sample sequenced in a study of blood T cell repertoires in COVID-19. The repertoire was sequenced with immunoSEQ multiplex PCR; TCRdb's copy has only in-frame clones and lacks some. This sample yields 390,000 or so clones, of which 70% to 90% are seen a single time; approximately 3% belongs to the top ten. Source material: peripheral blood. The receptors were sampled from a woman in her 30s with COVID-19, enrolled during active disease.

This chain joins TRBV5-1 and TRBJ2-7; 11 nucleotides agree with TRBD2. Trimming cost V 1 base and J 5 bases; bases outside gene matches: 8. This CDR3 spans 16 amino acids. In germline, CDR1 is SGHRS, CDR2 YFSETQ. The DNA of the CDR3 is TGCGCCAGCAGCTTGAGGTATTCTAGCGGGGGGAACGAGCAGTACTTC. It translates to CASSLRYSSGGNEQYF. Filled out from reference TRBV5-1 and TRBJ2-7, the complete variable domain reads KAGVTQTPRYLIKTRGQQVTLSCSPISGHRSVSWYQQTPGQGLQFLFEYFSETQRNKGNFPGRFSGRQFSNSRSEMNVSTLELGDSALYLCASSLRYSSGGNEQYFGPGTRLTVT.

This rearrangement joins TRBV28 to TRBJ1-1, with 7 bases matching TRBD1. V trimming: 2 bases; J trimming: 1 base; junction bases outside the gene matches: 4. CDR1 is MDHEN and CDR2 is SYDVKM in the germline V gene. There are 15 residues in the CDR3. The CDR3 loop reads CASSLLGQQNTEAFF. CDR3 nucleotides: TGTGCCAGCAGTTTACTGGGACAGCAGAACACTGAAGCTTTCTTT.

This clone was detected only a few times. Additional DNA sequences in this sample encode the identical CDR3. The chain joins TRBV10-3 to TRBJ1-5; TRBD1 is a possible D gene (5 bases). From germline, CDR1 is ENHRY and CDR2 SYGVKD. Trimming took 4 bases from V and 4 from J, leaving 5 bases between them. The CDR3 is 12 residues long. The CDR3 loop reads CAISAGNQPQHF. Here the CDR3 DNA reads TGTGCCATCAGTGCAGGGAATCAGCCCCAGCATTTT.

The chain carries TRBV12-3 or TRBV12-4 and TRBJ1-2; no firm D call. With 2 bases removed from V and 3 bases from J, the gap between germline ends came to 7 bases. This CDR3 region has 13 residues. CDR3 residues: CASSLSGYYGYTF. In DNA form, the CDR3 reads TGTGCCAGCAGTTTATCAGGCTACTATGGCTACACCTTC.

The V and J genes are TRBV7-9 and TRBJ2-3; TRBD2 agrees at 7 bases. J lost 6 bases, V lost 5 bases, and 11 bases had no gene match. Germline V gene sequence: CDR1 SEHNR, CDR2 FQNEAQ (reference sequence). The CDR3 runs 15 residues. The CDR3 spells CASSPLRTGGDTQYF. CDR3 DNA: TGTGCCAGCAGCCCTTTGAGGACCGGGGGGGATACGCAGTATTTT. Combining the CDR3 with reference TRBV7-9 and TRBJ2-3 gives the whole variable domain DTGVSQNPRHKITKRGQNVTFRCDPISEHNRLYWYRQTLGQGPEFLTYFQNEAQLEKSRLLSDRFSAERPKGSFSTLEIQRTEQGDSAMYLCASSPLRTGGDTQYFGPGTRLTVL.

This chain links TRBV6-5 with TRBJ1-2; maybe TRBD1 (5 bases). Trimming took 0 bases from V and 4 from J, leaving 9 bases between them. The length of the CDR3 is 14 residues. Germline V gives CDR1 MNHEY, CDR2 SVGAGI. The CDR3 region is CASSYSQGSYGYTF. The CDR3 DNA follows: TGTGCCAGCAGTTACTCGCAGGGTTCCTATGGCTACACCTTC.

V usage is TRBV28 and J usage is TRBJ2-5; D possibly corresponds to TRBD1 (6 bases). The CDR3 has 16 amino acids. CDR1 MDHEN and CDR2 SYDVKM come from the germline V gene. Trimming took off 5 bases at V and 1 base at J, with 17 bases between the two ends. The CDR3 loop reads CASSTRQQGPQETQYF. The CDR3 DNA follows: TGTGCCAGCAGTACACGACAGCAGGGGCCCCAAGAGACCCAGTACTTC.

This clone was recorded only once. This chain uses TRBV6-6 with TRBJ1-2, with TRBD1 identical over 8 bases. Per germline, CDR1 MNHNY and CDR2 SVGAGI (reference sequence). V was clipped by 2 bases and J by 7 bases; unmatched bases: 6. This CDR3 spans 14 amino acids. The DNA for the CDR3 is TGTGCCAGCAGTTACCAAGGACAGGGTAGTGGCTACACCTTC. This sequence encodes CASSYQGQGSGYTF.

This rearrangement joins TRBV5-1 to TRBJ2-6; 10 bases are shared with TRBD1. The V gene end was trimmed by 4 bases and the J gene end by 0 bases; junction bases not matched to a gene: 1. The CDR3 is made up of 16 amino acids. From germline, CDR1 is SGHRS and CDR2 YFSETQ. CDR3 sequence: CASSRTGGSGANVLTF. CDR3 nucleotides: TGCGCCAGCAGCAGGACAGGGGGCTCTGGGGCCAACGTCCTGACTTTC.

The V gene is TRBV5-1, the J gene TRBJ2-3; a possible D gene is TRBD1 (6 bases). The CDR3 covers 16 residues. V was shortened by 3 bases and J by 0 bases, with 14 bases between the two germline ends. Germline CDR1 and CDR2: SGHRS and YFSETQ. CDR3 sequence reads: CASSSGQPGSTDTQYF. The CDR3 DNA reads TGCGCCAGCAGCTCTGGACAGCCGGGGAGCACAGATACGCAGTATTTT.

This clone was recorded a few times. This chain links TRBV6-2 or TRBV6-3 with TRBJ2-1; D perhaps matches TRBD1 (6 bases). CDR1 is MNHEY, CDR2 SVGEGT, per germline. The V gene lost 5 bases and the J gene lost 11 bases, with 13 bases spanning the gap. The CDR3 has 12 amino acids. CDR3 sequence (DNA): TGTGCCAGCAGTCTGGACAGAGCTCAGCAGTTCTTC. The encoded protein is CASSLDRAQQFF.

In this sample, this clone turned up a few times. The chain links TRBV2 to TRBJ2-1, with a weak D call TRBD2 (6 bases). The V and J ends lost 5 bases and 5 bases respectively, with 16 bases between them. The CDR3 covers 15 residues. The germline V gene has CDR1 SNHLY and CDR2 FYNNEI. The CDR3 protein is CASSSPDGGNNEQFF. CDR3 nucleotide sequence: TGTGCCAGCAGTTCCCCTGATGGCGGGAACAATGAGCAGTTCTTC.

The chain has TRBV18 and TRBJ2-3, with no clear D. This CDR3 is built from 14 residues. Trimming took off 6 bases at V and 0 bases at J, with 10 bases between the two ends. Germline V gives CDR1 KGHSH, CDR2 LQKENI. The CDR3 bases are TGTGCCAGCTCCCCCGGTCCTAGCACAGATACGCAGTATTTT. This gives the protein CASSPGPSTDTQYF. The full variable domain, in which reference TRBV18 and TRBJ2-3 provide the parts outside the CDR3, is NAGVMQNPRHLVRRRGQEARLRCSPMKGHSHVYWYRQLPEEGLKFMVYLQKENIIDESGMPKERFSAEFPKEGPSILRIQQVVRGDSAAYFCASSPGPSTDTQYFGPGTRLTVL.

J is TRBJ1-4 and V is TRBV7-9; 9 positions match TRBD1. The CDR3 runs 15 residues. The V gene's germline CDR1 is SEHNR and CDR2 FQNEAQ (reference sequence). J lost 7 bases, V lost 5 bases, and 8 bases had no gene match. DNA of the CDR3: TGTGCCAGCAGCCCAGTGACAGGGGGAGGTGAAAAACTGTTTTTT. As protein: CASSPVTGGGEKLFF.

As concerns this clone: At one end, the junction sequence differs from germline, possibly due to a read error. The chain recombines TRBV12-3 or TRBV12-4 with TRBJ1-1; D uncertain. There are 13 residues in the CDR3. The CDR3 is CASSLGFGNIAGF. Written as DNA, the CDR3 is TGTGCCAGCAGTTTAGGGTTCGGGAATATCGCTGGTTTT.

The rearrangement joins TRBV28 to TRBJ2-5; 9 positions match TRBD1. Germline V lookup: CDR1 MDHEN, CDR2 SYDVKM. Trimming removed 5 bases from V and 5 bases from J; junction bases left unmatched: 12. The CDR3 has 16 residues. DNA of the CDR3: TGTGCCAGCAGTACACCCGACAGGGGGTATGGGGAGACCCAGTACTTC. Amino acids: CASSTPDRGYGETQYF.

This clone was counted between two and nine times. The chain is built from TRBV11-2 and TRBJ2-2; D possibly corresponds to TRBD1 (5 bases). V was cut by 0 bases and J by 4 bases, with 9 bases left in between. From germline, CDR1 is SGHAT and CDR2 FQNNGV. This CDR3 contains 15 residues. The CDR3 region is CASSLDPGPTGELFF. CDR3 nucleotides: TGTGCCAGCAGCTTAGATCCAGGGCCCACCGGGGAGCTGTTTTTT.

The genes are TRBV6-1 and TRBJ1-4; no clear D gene. This CDR3 has 15 amino acids. Germline CDR1 and CDR2: MNHNS and SASEGT. Trimming cost V 2 bases and J 5 bases, with 12 bases left between them. The CDR3 spells CASSESAVLNEKLFF. The CDR3 nucleotides are TGTGCCAGCAGTGAATCGGCGGTCCTAAATGAAAAACTGTTTTTT.

J is TRBJ1-6 and V is TRBV6-5; D remains unclear. Germline V gene sequence: CDR1 MNHEY, CDR2 SVGAGI. V lost 4 bases and J 0 bases, leaving 10 bases between the germline ends. The CDR3 contains 16 residues. Here the CDR3 reads CASSSLQSSYNSPLHF. CDR3 nucleotides: TGTGCCAGCAGTTCCCTACAGAGCTCCTATAATTCACCCCTCCACTTT.